A single sample gave rise to the 10 T cell receptor beta chains below, sequenced in a study of T cells expressing NK-cell markers (dated by TCRdb to the early 2020s). Libraries came from 5' RACE. TCRdb names Illumina HiSeq 2000 as the instrument used. After TCRdb reprocessed the reads, each CDR3 protein sequence was kept as one row, without DNA. This sample's table has entries for roughly 390,000 distinct CDR3 sequences. The ten largest clones represent roughly 10% of the sample. Sequencing input: blood T cells: a sorted CD56 or NKG2C T cell subset, CD4+ or CD8+ T cells, or bulk PBMC T cells (not recorded which). The source is a woman aged 45-65 years in good health. Donor details come from another sample of the same person, matched by shared clones.

J is TRBJ2-1 and V is TRBV5-1; TCRdb's D gene call, TRBD1, goes unchecked for lack of DNA. The CDR3 is 16 amino acids. Germline values: CDR1 SGHRS, CDR2 YFSETQ. This CDR3 reads CASSLGIGAGPNEQFF.

V and J are TRBV5-1 and TRBJ1-6; the D call from TCRdb, TRBD1, cannot be confirmed without DNA. Germline V gene sequence: CDR1 SGHRS, CDR2 YFSETQ. The CDR3 consists of 15 residues. The CDR3 spells CASSLTQGDNSPLHF.

The V and J genes are TRBV20-1 and TRBJ2-5. Germline V gene data show CDR1 as DFQATT and CDR2 as SNEGSKA (reference sequence). The CDR3 has 14 amino acids. CDR3 sequence reads: CSASDPQSQETQYF.

The chain employs TRBV9 and TRBJ2-1; the TCRdb D gene call, TRBD2, has no DNA to confirm it. The CDR3 contains 17 residues. Germline assignment: CDR1 SGDLS and CDR2 YYNGEE. The chain's CDR3 is CASSGATSGRGYNEQFF.

The J gene is TRBJ2-1, the V gene TRBV10-1; lacking DNA, the TRBD2 call made by TCRdb goes unchecked. In germline, CDR1 is WNHNN, CDR2 SYGVQD (reference sequence). This CDR3 has 13 residues. CDR3 in amino acids: CASSEKASHEQFF.

The rearrangement uses TRBV20-1 and TRBJ2-3. Per germline, CDR1 DFQATT and CDR2 SNEGSKA (reference sequence). The CDR3 sequence is 14 residues long. This CDR3 is CSARVGLDTSPQYF.

This sequence joins TRBV5-1 and TRBJ2-2. The CDR3 is 15 amino acids. Germline V lookup: CDR1 SGHRS, CDR2 YFSETQ. The chain's CDR3 is CASSLAATYTGELFF.

The chain joins TRBV11-1 to TRBJ1-1. Germline assignment: CDR1 SGHAT and CDR2 FQDESV (reference sequence). The CDR3 has 15 amino acids. This CDR3 is CASSFGGSGSTEAFF.

The chain couples TRBV7-9 to TRBJ1-5; TCRdb reports TRBD1, a call that lacks DNA to check it against. Germline CDR1 SEHNR, CDR2 FQNEAQ (reference sequence). CDR3 length: 17 residues. The CDR3 is CASSPMGPQGSNQPQHF.

The chain couples TRBV29-1 to TRBJ2-5. Germline V lookup: CDR1 SQVTM, CDR2 ANQGSEA. CDR3 length: 12 residues. The chain's CDR3 is CSVAWAEETQYF.